This T cell receptor (beta chain) came from a study of OX40 agonist ivuxolimab in advanced cancers. Study details: Every 2 weeks, patients received ivuxolimab intravenously, dosed at 0.01 to 10 mg/kg.

Clones were sequenced by immunoSEQ multiplex PCR, and TCRdb holds only the in-frame ones, with some missing. The data hold roughly 60,000 clones, with around 93% observed a single time. The CDR3 consists of 16 residues. Germline CDR1 and CDR2: KGHSH and LQKENI. Trimming took 3 bases from V and 0 from J; bases not matched to a gene: 5. This sequence was found in an adult with an advanced solid tumor such as melanoma, head and neck, liver or kidney cancer. This sequence joins TRBV18 and TRBJ1-2; TRBD1 matches 9 bases. This specimen consisted of CD4+ or CD8+ T cells sorted from blood, obtained in a trial of the OX40 agonist ivuxolimab. As DNA, the CDR3 is TGTGCCAGCTCACCCCAGGGACAGGGCACTAACTATGGCTACACCTTC. Amino acid sequence: CASSPQGQGTNYGYTF.